This is a list of T cell receptor beta chains from one sample in a study of T cell changes during pregnancy in multiple sclerosis. This table comes from immunoSEQ multiplex PCR, and its TCRdb copy is limited to in-frame clones, with some not included. The sample has roughly 93,000 clones, roughly 92% seen once; the top ten hold 2% to 2.5%. The source material was peripheral blood, sampled after pregnancy. These receptor sequences come from a female donor with multiple sclerosis, enrolled in a pregnancy study. Each CDR3 is given with its conserved first and last residue. The order of the fields is D gene, V gene, clone size, J gene, CDR3 DNA, CDR3 protein. D genes are given only for firm matches. A row's size may be missing; if present it is once, few, many or a size class.

>NA|TRBV19|NA|TRBJ1-4
TGTGCCAGTAGTATGGGGCAGGGGCCTAATGAAAAACTGTTTTTT
CASSMGQGPNEKLFF
>NA|TRBV11-3|NA|TRBJ2-2
TGTGCCAGCAGCTTAGTTTTGGATGGGAGTACCGGGGAGCTGTTTTTT
CASSLVLDGSTGELFF
>TRBD1|TRBV6-5|NA|TRBJ2-2
TGTGCCAGCAGTAGAGGACAGGGGAAGCTGTTTTTT
CASSRGQGKLFF
>NA|TRBV30|few|TRBJ1-2
TGTGCCTGGAAGGCAGGCATCGGCTACACCTTC
CAWKAGIGYTF
>NA|TRBV7-3|few|TRBJ2-5
TGTGCCAGCAGCATCATGTCAGGGGTTCAAGAGACCCAGTACTTC
CASSIMSGVQETQYF
>TRBD1|TRBV15|NA|TRBJ1-2
TGTGCCACCAGCGCTCCGGGACAGCTTAACTATGGCTACACCTTC
CATSAPGQLNYGYTF
>TRBD1|TRBV10-1|once|TRBJ1-3
TGCGCCAGCAGTGAGTCTGGAAACAGGGGAGGAAACACCATATATTTT
CASSESGNRGGNTIYF
>NA|TRBV14|NA|TRBJ2-7
TGTGCCAGCAGCCGTTTCCTGAGCTCCTACGAGCAGTACTTC
CASSRFLSSYEQYF
>NA|TRBV4-1|NA|TRBJ2-1
TGCGCCAGCAGCCATGGTTTTCTAGTGGGTGAGCAGTTCTTC
CASSHGFLVGEQFF
>TRBD2|TRBV27|NA|TRBJ2-1
TGTGCCAGCAGTTTATCGGGGTACGGGAGGGCCGGCTACAATGAGCAGTTCTTC
CASSLSGYGRAGYNEQFF
>NA|TRBV30|NA|TRBJ1-5
TGTGCCTGGGCCTTGGACAGCTACAATCAGCCCCAGCATTTT
CAWALDSYNQPQHF
>NA|TRBV2|once|TRBJ1-3
TGTGCCAGCGAACGAGACACCATATATTTT
CASERDTIYF
>TRBD2|TRBV7-9|NA|TRBJ2-1
TGTGCCAGCAGCCAGACTAGCGGGAAGTATAATGAGCAGTTCTTC
CASSQTSGKYNEQFF
>NA|TRBV5-6|NA|TRBJ1-5
TGTGCCAGCAGCAAACAGGGAGGGCTGGGTCAGCCCCAGCATTTT
CASSKQGGLGQPQHF
>NA|TRBV4-3|NA|TRBJ2-7
TGCGCCAGCAGCCTTAAGATCGGGTTGGCGGGGGCGGGTTCCAACGAGCAGTACTTC
CASSLKIGLAGAGSNEQYF
>TRBD1|TRBV7-9|NA|TRBJ2-3
TGTGCCAGCAGCCCCAACCCCGGGACAGGGGGCCACACAGATACGCAGTATTTT
CASSPNPGTGGHTDTQYF
>NA|TRBV29-1|NA|TRBJ1-1
TGCAGCGTGCTGACTTTATTTTGGGAAGCTTTCTTT
CSVLTLFWEAFF
>TRBD2|TRBV4-2|NA|TRBJ2-7
TGTGCCAGCAGCCAAGATCAACGGGAGGCCTACGAGCAGTACTTC
CASSQDQREAYEQYF
>NA|TRBV15|NA|TRBJ1-2
TGTGCCACCAGCTTTTCGGGAGGCTATGGCTACACCTTC
CATSFSGGYGYTF
>NA|TRBV15|NA|TRBJ1-2
TGTGCCACCAGCAGAGACAGGGGTAGTAATGGCTACACCTTC
CATSRDRGSNGYTF
>NA|TRBV9|NA|TRBJ2-5
TGTGCCAGCAGCCCTCTCGGGGGACACCAAGAGACCCAGTACTTC
CASSPLGGHQETQYF
>TRBD2|TRBV30|once|TRBJ2-5
TGTGCCTGGAGTATGGGGACTAGTATTGAGACCCAGTACTTC
CAWSMGTSIETQYF
>NA|TRBV5-4|NA|TRBJ2-5
TGTGCCAGCAGCTTAAGGGGCCAAGAGACCCAGTACTTC
CASSLRGQETQYF
>NA|TRBV6-5|NA|TRBJ2-5
TGTGCCAGCTTAGGGGACCAAGAGACCCAGTACTTC
CASLGDQETQYF
>NA|TRBV19|NA|TRBJ1-1
TGTGCCAGTAGTAAAGTTAAGCACACTGAAGCTTTCTTT
CASSKVKHTEAFF
>TRBD2|TRBV29-1|NA|TRBJ2-1
TGCAGCACCTCGGGAGCGGGAGCCTACAATGAGCAGTTCTTC
CSTSGAGAYNEQFF
>TRBD2|TRBV6-4|NA|TRBJ2-1
TGTGCCAGCAGTGCCATTAGCGGGAAAAGGGATGAGCAGTTCTTC
CASSAISGKRDEQFF
>NA|TRBV25-1|NA|TRBJ1-1
TGTGCCAGCAGTGAAGGGGCGACGTACACTGAAGCTTTCTTT
CASSEGATYTEAFF
>TRBD1|TRBV4-2|NA|TRBJ2-5
TGTGCCAGCAGCCACACGGGACAGGGGGAGGAAGAGACCCAGTACTTC
CASSHTGQGEEETQYF
>NA|TRBV5-6|NA|TRBJ2-1
TGTGCCAGCACCAAGACAGATTACAATGAGCAGTTCTTC
CASTKTDYNEQFF
>TRBD2|TRBV14|NA|TRBJ2-2
TGTGCCAGCAGCCTAAGAGCGGGGGGTAACACCGGGGAGCTGTTTTTT
CASSLRAGGNTGELFF
>NA|TRBV27|NA|TRBJ2-2
TGTGCCAGCAGTTTTTGGCGGGGCACCGGGGAGCTGTTTTTT
CASSFWRGTGELFF
>TRBD1|TRBV11-2|NA|TRBJ2-3
TGTGCCAGCAGCTCGGACAGGCAATCCGCCGATACGCAGTATTTT
CASSSDRQSADTQYF
>TRBD2|TRBV5-1|NA|TRBJ2-2
TGCGCCAGCAGCTTGGAGACGGGGGGAGACGGGGAGCTGTTTTTT
CASSLETGGDGELFF
>NA|TRBV30|NA|TRBJ1-6
TGTGCCTGTCGAAGGACATTCGATAATTCACCCCTCCACTTT
CACRRTFDNSPLHF
>NA|TRBV4-3|NA|TRBJ1-4
TGCGCCAGCAGCCAAGACCTCCTCAGACAGGTTCAAAAAGAAAAACTGTTTTTT
CASSQDLLRQVQKEKLFF
>TRBD1|TRBV10-3|few|TRBJ1-5
TGTGCCATCAGTGGGGGACAGGGTTCCAATCAGCCCCAGCATTTT
CAISGGQGSNQPQHF
>TRBD1|TRBV10-2|NA|TRBJ2-7
TGCGCCAGTAGGAAAGGCCCAGGACAGGGTCAATACGAGCAGTACTTC
CASRKGPGQGQYEQYF
>NA|TRBV9|NA|TRBJ2-2
TGTGCCAGCAGCGTAGCGGGGGACACCGGGGAGCTGTTTTTT
CASSVAGDTGELFF
>TRBD1|TRBV2|NA|TRBJ1-1
TGTGCCAGCAAGTGGTCGGGACAGCTGATCATGAACACTGAAGCTTTCTTT
CASKWSGQLIMNTEAFF
>NA|TRBV4-3|NA|TRBJ2-1
TGCGCCAGCAGCCAAGATTGGAGGAATCTATGGAATGAGCAGTTCTTC
CASSQDWRNLWNEQFF
>NA|TRBV11-2|NA|TRBJ2-5
TGTGCCAGCAGCAAACGGGGACCTACAGGGCTAGAGACCCAGTACTTC
CASSKRGPTGLETQYF
>NA|TRBV5-1|NA|TRBJ2-7
TGCGCCAGCAGCTTGGACCCCCACATTATTTACGAGCAGTACTTC
CASSLDPHIIYEQYF
>TRBD2|TRBV18|NA|TRBJ2-7
TGTGCCAGCTCACCGGGGGGGTCCACCTCCTACGAGCAGTACTTC
CASSPGGSTSYEQYF
>TRBD1|TRBV7-9|NA|TRBJ2-2
TGTGCCAGCATTTCCAGGGGGCTGGGCGGGGAGCTGTTTTTT
CASISRGLGGELFF
>NA|TRBV19|NA|TRBJ2-6
TGTGCCAGTAGTATTGGCCCTTCTGGGGCCAACGTCCTGACTTTC
CASSIGPSGANVLTF
>TRBD1|TRBV11-2|NA|TRBJ2-7
TGTGCCAGCAGCCGTTGGGACAGTTCCTACGAGCAGTACTTC
CASSRWDSSYEQYF
>TRBD1|TRBV10-3|once|TRBJ1-4
TGTGCCATCAGCACCGGGACAGGGGGCTCTGGGGAAAAACTGTTTTTT
CAISTGTGGSGEKLFF
>NA|TRBV5-4|NA|TRBJ2-5
TGTGCCAGCAGCTCCGGGACATCCCAAGAGACCCAGTACTTC
CASSSGTSQETQYF
>NA|TRBV4-2|few|TRBJ1-1
TGTGCCAGCAGCCAGGTTAAGGACAGCGAAGCTTTCTTT
CASSQVKDSEAFF
>NA|TRBV7-8|NA|TRBJ1-2
TGTGCCAGCAGCTTAGGTTTTCGTGGCTACACCTTC
CASSLGFRGYTF
>NA|TRBV19|NA|TRBJ2-1
TGTGCCAGTAGTACCGAAAACCCTAGACTTCTCTACAATGAGCAGTTCTTC
CASSTENPRLLYNEQFF
>NA|TRBV6-5|NA|TRBJ1-2
TGTGCCAGCAGTTACTCGGGTCTACGGAGGGATGGCTACACCTTC
CASSYSGLRRDGYTF
>TRBD2|TRBV7-6|NA|TRBJ2-5
TGTGCCAGCAGCTTAGCGACTAGCGGGAGATCCAAAGAGACCCAGTACTTC
CASSLATSGRSKETQYF
>NA|TRBV30|NA|TRBJ1-1
TGTGCCTGGAGGACCCGGAGGGCAGGGAAGGTTAACACTGAAGCTTTCTTT
CAWRTRRAGKVNTEAFF
>NA|TRBV28|NA|TRBJ1-4
TGTGCCAGCGGTTTGAGGAGGCTGGTTAAAGGCGAAAAACTGTTTTTT
CASGLRRLVKGEKLFF
>NA|TRBV30|NA|TRBJ1-1
TGTGCCTGCCCGGAAGCGGCTTTCTTT
CACPEAAFF
>NA|TRBV6-5|NA|TRBJ1-5
TGTGCCAGCAGAGCGGGACAAAGCAATCAGCCCCAGCATTTT
CASRAGQSNQPQHF
>TRBD1|TRBV6-5|NA|TRBJ2-7
TGTGCCAGCAGTCGGGACAGGGGGTACGAGCAGTACTTC
CASSRDRGYEQYF
>TRBD2|TRBV4-2|NA|TRBJ2-3
TGTGCCAGCAGCCGGAATAGCGGGGGGGCCGCTGAAGATACGCAGTATTTT
CASSRNSGGAAEDTQYF